This T cell receptor (beta chain) comes out of a study of T cell repertoires in aging, cancer and after chemotherapy. Rearranged V-D-J TRB sequences were amplified with a mixed TRB-A/B primer pool. TCRdb passed the multiplex PCR reads through MiXCR, listing each CDR3 protein once. The table records thousands of distinct CDR3 sequences, 20% to 30% of them present only once. Amplification of TCR beta used genomic DNA extracted from peripheral blood. Specimen: blood. This TCR came from a human donor with a blood cancer. The donor label of this sample is uncertain.

The DNA of the CDR3 is TGTGCCAGCAGTCGGACGGGGGACTCTGGAAACACCATATATTTT. The encoded protein is CASSRTGDSGNTIYF. The V and J genes are TRBV6-1 and TRBJ1-3; TRBD1 might be the D (5 bases). Germline V gene lookup returns CDR1 MNHNS and CDR2 SASEGT. V gave up 5 bases and J gave up 0 bases, with 11 bases separating them. The CDR3 totals 15 residues.